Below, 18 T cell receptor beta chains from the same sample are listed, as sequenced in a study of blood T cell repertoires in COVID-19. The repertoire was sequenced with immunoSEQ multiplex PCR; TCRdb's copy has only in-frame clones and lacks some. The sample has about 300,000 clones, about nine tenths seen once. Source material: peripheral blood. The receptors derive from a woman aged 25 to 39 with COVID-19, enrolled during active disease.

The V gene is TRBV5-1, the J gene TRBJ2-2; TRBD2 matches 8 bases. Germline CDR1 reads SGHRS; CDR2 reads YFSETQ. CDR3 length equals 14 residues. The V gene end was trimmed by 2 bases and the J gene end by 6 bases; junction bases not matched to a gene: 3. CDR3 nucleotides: TGCGCCAGCAGCTTCCGGGAGGGCGCCGGGGAGCTGTTTTTT. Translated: CASSFREGAGELFF.

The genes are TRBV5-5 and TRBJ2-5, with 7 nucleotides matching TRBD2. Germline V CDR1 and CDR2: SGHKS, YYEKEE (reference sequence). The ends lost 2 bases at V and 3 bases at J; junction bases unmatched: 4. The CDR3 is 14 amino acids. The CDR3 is CASSFYGGKETQYF. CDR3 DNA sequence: TGTGCCAGCAGCTTCTACGGGGGGAAAGAGACCCAGTACTTC. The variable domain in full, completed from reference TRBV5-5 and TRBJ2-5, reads DAGVTQSPTHLIKTRGQQVTLRCSPISGHKSVSWYQQVLGQGPQFIFQYYEKEERGRGNFPDRFSARQFPNYSSELNVNALLLGDSALYLCASSFYGGKETQYFGPGTRLLVL.

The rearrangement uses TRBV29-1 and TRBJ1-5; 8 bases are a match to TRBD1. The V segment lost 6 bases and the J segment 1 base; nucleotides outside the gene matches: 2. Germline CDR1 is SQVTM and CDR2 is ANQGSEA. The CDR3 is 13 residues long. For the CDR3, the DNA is TGCAGCGTATGGGACAGGAGCAATCAGCCCCAGCATTTT. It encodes CSVWDRSNQPQHF.

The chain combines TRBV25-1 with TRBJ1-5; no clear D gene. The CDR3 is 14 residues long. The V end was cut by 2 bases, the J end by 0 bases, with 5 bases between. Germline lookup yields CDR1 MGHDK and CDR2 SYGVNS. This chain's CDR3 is CASSESSSNQPQHF. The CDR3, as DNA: TGTGCCAGCAGTGAAAGCTCTAGCAATCAGCCCCAGCATTTT.

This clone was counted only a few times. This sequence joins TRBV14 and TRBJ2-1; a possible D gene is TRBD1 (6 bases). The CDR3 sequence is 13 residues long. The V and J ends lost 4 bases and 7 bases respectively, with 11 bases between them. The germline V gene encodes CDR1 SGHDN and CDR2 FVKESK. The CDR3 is CASSPTRGNEQFF. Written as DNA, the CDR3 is TGTGCCAGCAGCCCTACTAGGGGGAATGAGCAGTTCTTC.

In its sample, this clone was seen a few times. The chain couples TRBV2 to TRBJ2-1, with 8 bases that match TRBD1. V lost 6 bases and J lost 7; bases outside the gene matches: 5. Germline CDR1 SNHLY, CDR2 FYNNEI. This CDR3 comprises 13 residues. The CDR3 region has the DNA TGTGCCAGCAGGGCGGACAGGGAGAATGAGCAGTTCTTC. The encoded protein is CASRADRENEQFF.

CDR3 bases: TGTGCCAGCAGCCCCGGGACAGGGTTCAACTACGAGCAGTACTTC. This gives the protein CASSPGTGFNYEQYF. The rearrangement uses TRBV11-2 and TRBJ2-7, with 9 nucleotides matching TRBD1. The CDR3 length is 15 residues. The ends lost 5 bases at V and 3 bases at J; junction bases unmatched: 8. Germline V CDR1 and CDR2: SGHAT, FQNNGV.

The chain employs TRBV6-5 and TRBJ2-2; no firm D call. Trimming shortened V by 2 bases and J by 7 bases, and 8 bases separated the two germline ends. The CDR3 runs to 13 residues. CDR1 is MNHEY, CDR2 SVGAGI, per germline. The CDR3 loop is CASSYKPGGELFF. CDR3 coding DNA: TGTGCCAGCAGTTACAAGCCGGGCGGGGAGCTGTTTTTT.

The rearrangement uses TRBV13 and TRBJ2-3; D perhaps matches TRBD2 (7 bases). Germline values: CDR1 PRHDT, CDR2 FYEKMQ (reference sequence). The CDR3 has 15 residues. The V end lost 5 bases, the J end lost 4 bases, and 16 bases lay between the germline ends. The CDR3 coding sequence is TGTGCCAGCAGCGCGGCGGGGGCCGGGGCAGATACGCAGTATTTT. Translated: CASSAAGAGADTQYF.

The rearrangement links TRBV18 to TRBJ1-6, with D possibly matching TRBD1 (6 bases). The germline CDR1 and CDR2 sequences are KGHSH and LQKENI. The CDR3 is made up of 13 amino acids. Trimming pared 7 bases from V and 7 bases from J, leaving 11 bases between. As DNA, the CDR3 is TGTGCCAGCTTCTCACAGGGAAATTCACCCCTCCACTTT. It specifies CASFSQGNSPLHF.

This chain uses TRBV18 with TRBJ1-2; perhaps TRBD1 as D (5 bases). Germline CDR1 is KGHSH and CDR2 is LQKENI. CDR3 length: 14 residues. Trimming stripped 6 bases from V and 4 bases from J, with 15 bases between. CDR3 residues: CASSPRGGVYGYTF. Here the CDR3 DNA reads TGTGCCAGCTCCCCCCGGGGAGGGGTCTATGGCTACACCTTC.

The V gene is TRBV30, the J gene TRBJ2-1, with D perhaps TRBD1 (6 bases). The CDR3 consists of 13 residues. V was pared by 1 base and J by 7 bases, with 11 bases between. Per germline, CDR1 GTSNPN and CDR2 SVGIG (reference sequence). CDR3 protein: CAWSGNRVNEQFF. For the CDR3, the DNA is TGTGCCTGGAGTGGGAACAGGGTGAATGAGCAGTTCTTC.

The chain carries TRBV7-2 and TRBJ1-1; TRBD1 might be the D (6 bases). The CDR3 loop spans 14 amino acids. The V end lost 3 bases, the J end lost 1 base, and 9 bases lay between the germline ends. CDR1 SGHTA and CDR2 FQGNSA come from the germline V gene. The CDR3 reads CASSLTGQNTEAFF. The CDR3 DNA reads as TGTGCCAGCAGCTTGACAGGACAGAACACTGAAGCTTTCTTT.

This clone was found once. CDR3 coding DNA: TGTGCCAGCAGTGACAGGGGGCACACTGAAGCTTTCTTT. Protein sequence: CASSDRGHTEAFF. The rearrangement links TRBV6-1 to TRBJ1-1, with 8 nucleotides matching TRBD1. The CDR3 totals 13 residues. J gave up 3 bases and V 3 bases, and 0 bases lay outside the gene matches. CDR1 and CDR2 from the germline V gene are MNHNS and SASEGT.

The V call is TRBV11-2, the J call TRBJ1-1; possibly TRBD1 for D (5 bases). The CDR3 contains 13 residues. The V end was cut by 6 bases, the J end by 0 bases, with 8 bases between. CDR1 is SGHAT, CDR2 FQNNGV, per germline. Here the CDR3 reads CASRRQLNTEAFF. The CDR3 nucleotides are TGTGCCAGCAGAAGACAGCTGAACACTGAAGCTTTCTTT.

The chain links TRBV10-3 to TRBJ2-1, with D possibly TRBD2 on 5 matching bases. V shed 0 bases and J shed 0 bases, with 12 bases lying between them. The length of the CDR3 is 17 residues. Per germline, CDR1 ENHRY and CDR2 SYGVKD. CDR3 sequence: CAISESRTLGSYNEQFF. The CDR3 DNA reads TGTGCCATCAGTGAGTCCCGGACTTTGGGCTCCTACAATGAGCAGTTCTTC.

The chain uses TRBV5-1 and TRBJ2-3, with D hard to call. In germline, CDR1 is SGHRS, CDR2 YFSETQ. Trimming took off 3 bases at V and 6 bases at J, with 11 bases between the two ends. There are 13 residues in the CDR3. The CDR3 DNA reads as TGCGCCAGCAGCTCCGAAGACTGGGATACGCAGTATTTT. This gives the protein CASSSEDWDTQYF.

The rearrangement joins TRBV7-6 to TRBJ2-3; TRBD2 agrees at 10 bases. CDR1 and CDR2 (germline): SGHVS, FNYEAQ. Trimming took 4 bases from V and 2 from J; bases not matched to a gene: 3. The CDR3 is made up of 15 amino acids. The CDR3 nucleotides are TGTGCCAGCAGCTACAGCGGGGGGGACACAGATACGCAGTATTTT. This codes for CASSYSGGDTDTQYF.